The 9 T cell receptor beta chains reported below all come from one sample, sequenced in a study of beta chain features in type 1 diabetes. The study reverse transcribed the entire isolated RNA, so it sequenced expressed TCRB transcripts. Assay: immunoSEQ multiplex PCR; the TCRdb copy retains only in-frame clones and omits some. The repertoire holds about 470,000 clones, 30% seen once, with around 0.065% in the top ten. Sequencing was performed on naive CD4+ T cells from blood. The receptor source for this set is a young man in good health.

The rearrangement links TRBV7-9 to TRBJ2-3; D gene uncertain. The CDR3 sequence is 12 residues long. The V and J ends lost 0 bases and 6 bases respectively, with 4 bases between them. The germline gives CDR1 SEHNR, CDR2 FQNEAQ (reference sequence). The CDR3 loop is CASSLAVDTQYF. The CDR3 DNA reads TGTGCCAGCAGCTTAGCGGTGGATACGCAGTATTTT.

This chain joins TRBV15 and TRBJ2-7, with 12 bases identical to TRBD2. Germline CDR1 is LNHNV and CDR2 is YYDKDF (reference sequence). This CDR3 is built from 15 residues. J was trimmed by 5 bases and V by 4 bases; bases with no gene match: 6. The CDR3 sequence is CATSTRTSGTHEQYF. The DNA of the CDR3 is TGTGCCACCAGCACCCGGACTAGCGGGACCCACGAGCAGTACTTC.

Written as DNA, the CDR3 is TGCGCCAGCAGCCGGACTAGCGGGAACAATGAGCAGTTCTTC. Its translation is CASSRTSGNNEQFF. The V gene is TRBV5-1, the J gene TRBJ2-1, with TRBD2 matching over 12 bases. Germline CDR1 and CDR2: SGHRS and YFSETQ. The CDR3 is 14 residues long. V trimming: 4 bases; J trimming: 5 bases; junction bases outside the gene matches: 1. Full variable domain (outside the CDR3, taken from reference TRBV5-1 and TRBJ2-1): KAGVTQTPRYLIKTRGQQVTLSCSPISGHRSVSWYQQTPGQGLQFLFEYFSETQRNKGNFPGRFSGRQFSNSRSEMNVSTLELGDSALYLCASSRTSGNNEQFFGPGTRLTVL.

With respect to this clone: The identical CDR3 is also encoded by other nucleotide sequences in the sample. The chain couples TRBV5-1 to TRBJ2-1; 7 bases fit TRBD2. Germline loops: CDR1 SGHRS, CDR2 YFSETQ. The CDR3 has 15 residues. With V trimmed by 3 bases and J by 3 bases, 6 bases remained unmatched. Here the CDR3 DNA reads TGCGCCAGCAGCTCCGTAGGCGGGAGCTACAATGAGCAGTTCTTC. Protein: CASSSVGGSYNEQFF.

This clone was detected only a few times. The chain has TRBV5-4 and TRBJ2-3; TRBD2 agrees at 12 bases. Losses at the gene ends were 0 bases for V and 4 bases for J; bases not matched to a gene: 3. The CDR3 contains 16 residues. CDR1 is SGHNT and CDR2 is YYREEE in the germline V gene (reference sequence). This CDR3 reads CASSLGLAGGPDTQYF. The CDR3 DNA sequence: TGTGCCAGCAGCTTGGGCCTAGCGGGAGGGCCAGATACGCAGTATTTT.

The chain joins TRBV19 to TRBJ2-1; TRBD1 aligns across 7 bases. V lost 7 bases and J lost 5; bases outside the gene matches: 8. Looked up from germline, CDR1 is LNHDA and CDR2 is SQIVND (reference sequence). This CDR3 region has 14 residues. In nucleotides, the CDR3 is TGTGCCAGTAAGTGGGACAGCAAAAACAATGAGCAGTTCTTC. Its protein product is CASKWDSKNNEQFF.

The chain carries TRBV29-1 and TRBJ2-2; possible D gene TRBD1, 6 bases. The CDR3 totals 16 residues. Germline assignment: CDR1 SQVTM and CDR2 ANQGSEA. Trimming removed 0 bases from V and 0 bases from J, with 11 bases in between. The CDR3 here is CSVEDKGVTNTGELFF. In DNA, the CDR3 is TGCAGCGTTGAAGATAAGGGGGTCACGAACACCGGGGAGCTGTTTTTT.

V gene TRBV7-9 combines with J gene TRBJ2-5; TRBD2 matches 7 bases. This CDR3 is 15 amino acids long. After removal of 0 bases from V and 4 bases from J, the junction contained 5 bases not matched to a gene. Germline V gives CDR1 SEHNR, CDR2 FQNEAQ (reference sequence). Here the CDR3 reads CASSLARASGETQYF. In DNA form, the CDR3 reads TGTGCCAGCAGCTTAGCGCGGGCTAGCGGAGAGACCCAGTACTTC.

V usage is TRBV7-2 and J usage is TRBJ2-1; TRBD2 matches at 8 bases. Germline trimming cut 1 base from V and 6 bases from J; bases unmatched to any gene: 2. CDR3 length: 14 amino acids. The germline V gene has CDR1 SGHTA and CDR2 FQGNSA. CDR3 sequence: CASSLDSGANEQFF. In DNA form, the CDR3 reads TGTGCCAGCAGCTTAGATAGCGGGGCCAATGAGCAGTTCTTC.